Detailed here is one T cell receptor beta chain. CDR3 size: 14 residues. Germline CDR1 reads DFQATT; CDR2 reads SNEGSKA (reference sequence). J lost 2 bases, V lost 3 bases, and 4 bases had no gene match. The data belong to a study of blood T cell repertoires in COVID-19. The wider study: Both acute and convalescent COVID-19 samples were obtained from the United States, Italy and Spain. In each case, the material was cDNA or gDNA derived from T cells, B-cell-depleted T cells, or PBMCs.

Original processing notes: How many nucleated cells were present was estimated from reference gene primer amplification. Assay: immunoSEQ multiplex PCR; the TCRdb copy retains only in-frame clones and omits some. V and J calls and clone size are given by that table; D and trimming were obtained from the DNA. This sample has 300,000 or so clones, with more than 70% found just once. Material: peripheral blood. The TCR originated in a woman aged 50 to 60 with acute or convalescent COVID-19. The V gene is TRBV20-1, the J gene TRBJ2-3, with 8 bases matching TRBD1. CDR3 DNA: TGCAGTGCTAGTGGGGGACAGGTCACAGATACGCAGTATTTT. Translated, it gives CSASGGQVTDTQYF.